This T cell receptor (beta chain) was obtained from a study of T cell changes during pregnancy in multiple sclerosis. This CDR3 contains 18 residues. V lost 5 bases, J lost 3 bases, and 17 bases stayed unmatched. The germline CDR1 and CDR2 sequences are KGHSH and LQKENI. The data were produced by immunoSEQ multiplex PCR, yet TCRdb's version contains in-frame clones alone and is incomplete. The sample records tens of thousands of clones, about 87% being singletons. This TCR was sampled from a female donor with multiple sclerosis, enrolled in a pregnancy study. The specimen comprised CD4+ T cells from peripheral blood mononuclear cells, sampled before pregnancy. V usage is TRBV18 and J usage is TRBJ1-1, with 8 bases that match TRBD1. CDR3 loop: CASSSKGAGGIRDTEAFF. DNA for the CDR3: TGTGCCAGCTCAAGTAAAGGGGCAGGGGGCATAAGGGACACTGAAGCTTTCTTT.